This T cell receptor (beta chain) was identified in a study of shared clonotypes between healthy human individuals (dated by TCRdb to 2020 to 2021). Describing the broader study: Three men and a couple of women, aged 18 to 49 years, made up the cohort. For each donor, three plates each were used for CD4 naive and CD4 memory, two plates were used for CD8 naive, and one plate was used for CD8 memory. To estimate repertoire size and how much clonotypes are shared between individuals, the study performed deep sequencing of blood TCR repertoires from about five healthy adults. Libraries were prepared and TCR repertoires were sequenced by different laboratories using diverse techniques, in order to increase sequencing depth and limit assay-specific biases. Per donor, leukapheresis produced somewhere between about 0.94 and 9.5 billion PBMCs. General findings and caveats noted by the study authors: Clonotypes shared by all four sorted-subset donors showed higher generation probabilities than non-shared clonotypes. Larger estimated clonotype richness was generally found for naive subsets than for memory subsets. Across four donors, approximately 5% of naive CD4, 3% to 4% of naive CD8, under 2.5% of memory CD4, and over 0.35% of memory CD8 clonotypes were shared. The small number of donors limited the genetic and exposure-history diversity represented. Rarefaction of sorted-subset datasets indicated incomplete sequencing despite the large sequencing depth. Sampling was restricted to blood, and TCR repertoires in tissues likely differ from the TCR repertoires found in blood. Pairwise subsampling led to the expectation that sequencing depth would affect the degree of clonotype sharing among donors.

Looking up the germline V gene (reference sequence) yields CDR1 MNHEY and CDR2 SMNVEV. Measured from the cysteine to the phenylalanine, the CDR3 is 19 residues long. Only CDR3 DNA is held: 57 bases, read in frame from base 1. Trimmed from V: 4 bases; trimmed from J: 0 bases; junction bases lacking a gene match: 16. About this clone: Its cognate antigen has yet to be identified. No per-base quality is available; no much larger clone lies one base away.

Using the deep immunoSEQ assay, TCR CDR3 regions were amplified from genomic DNA by multiplex PCR. Extracted genomic DNA from each cell subset was spread evenly across all wells of several immunoSEQ 96-well plates, with each plate serving as a replicate. Each replicate PCR for sorted subsets received around 200 ng genomic DNA, equal to some 32,000 T cell genomes. Purified libraries were measured with a Qubit 3.0 fluorometer, size-checked on a Bioanalyzer 2100, and measured again with the KAPA Library Quantification kit. Every immunoSEQ 96-well plate was sequenced on a separate single-read 150-cycle Illumina NextSeq 550 flow cell. The authors' analysis ran thus. Because only junctional sequences without quality scores were contained in the immunoSEQ output, filtering matching that applied to full-length reads could not be performed. Sequences were annotated with PyIR, a Python wrapper for IgBLAST v1.9, using IMGT germline references to assign V/J genes and CDR3. Reads with weak V/J assignments (E-value above 1e-6), missing CDR3, stop codons, out-of-frame junctions, or ambiguous translated residues were removed. V3J clonotypes were defined by identical inferred V gene, J gene, and CDR3 amino acid sequence. To compute the percentage overlap between repertoires, the number of shared unique clonotypes was divided by the size of the smaller repertoire. RTK rarefaction, the Chao1 estimator, and Recon v2.1 estimates of unobserved clonotypes were used to assess repertoire richness. OLGA was used to compute generation probabilities for all TCRbeta clonotypes that the gDNA method yielded from a handful of donors. TCRdb carries this immuneACCESS record with in-frame sequences only. Its versions omit some clonotypes, under half of them owing to an unresolved V gene in the studies checked, with the rest unexplained. V and J calls plus clone size are reproduced from that table; the DNA served to infer D and trimming. Here the sample has millions of clones; 90% to 95% occur a single time. About 1.8% of the sample comes from the top ten.

For the CD8 naive samples, CD45RO-negative cells were positively selected for CCR7, yielding a CD45RA+CCR7+ population from which TemRA cells were excluded. Donors were healthy HIV-negative adults with no recently reported acute infections or vaccinations. Every donor was a Caucasian adult residing in Nashville, Tennessee, USA. After blood collection by leukapheresis, PBMCs were isolated using Ficoll-Histopaque density gradient centrifugation and then cryopreserved in the vapor phase of liquid nitrogen. Purity and quantity of every magnetically sorted T cell population were checked by analytical flow cytometry. From each sorted fraction, genomic DNA was isolated and quantified by UV absorbance on a Nanodrop 2000c.

The receptor was isolated from a man aged 18 to 30 in good health. Some clones in this sample may be carry-over from other donors' samples. Specimen: naive CD8+ T cells from PBMCs. The intended sense of this specimen's cell subset or site label: CD45RA+CCR7+. In this chain, TRBV27 is recombined with TRBJ2-3; 7 central nucleotides agree with TRBD2. The DNA reads TGTGCCAGCAGTTCCCACCCCACGACTAGCCGCTCTAGCACAGATACGCAGTATTTT. Its product reads: CASSSHPTTSRSSTDTQYF.